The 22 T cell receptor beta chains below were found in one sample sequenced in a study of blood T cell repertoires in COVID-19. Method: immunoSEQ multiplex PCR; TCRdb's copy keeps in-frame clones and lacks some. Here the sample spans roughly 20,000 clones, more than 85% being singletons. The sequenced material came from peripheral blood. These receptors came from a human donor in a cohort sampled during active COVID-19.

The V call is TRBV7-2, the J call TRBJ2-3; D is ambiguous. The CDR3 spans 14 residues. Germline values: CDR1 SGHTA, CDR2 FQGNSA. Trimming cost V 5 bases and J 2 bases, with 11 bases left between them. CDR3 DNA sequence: TGTGCCAGCAGCCCAACACGCCACACAGATACGCAGTATTTT. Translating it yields CASSPTRHTDTQYF.

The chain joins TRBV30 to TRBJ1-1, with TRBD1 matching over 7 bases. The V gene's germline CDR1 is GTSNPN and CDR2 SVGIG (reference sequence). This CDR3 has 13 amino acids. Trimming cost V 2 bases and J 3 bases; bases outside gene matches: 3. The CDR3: CAWSKGAHTEAFF. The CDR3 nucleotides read TGTGCCTGGAGTAAGGGGGCTCACACTGAAGCTTTCTTT.

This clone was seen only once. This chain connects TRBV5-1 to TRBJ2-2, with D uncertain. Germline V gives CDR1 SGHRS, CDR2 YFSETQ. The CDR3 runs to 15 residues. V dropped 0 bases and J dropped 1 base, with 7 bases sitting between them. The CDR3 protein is CASSLAQMNTGELFF. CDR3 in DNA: TGCGCCAGCAGCTTGGCGCAGATGAACACCGGGGAGCTGTTTTTT.

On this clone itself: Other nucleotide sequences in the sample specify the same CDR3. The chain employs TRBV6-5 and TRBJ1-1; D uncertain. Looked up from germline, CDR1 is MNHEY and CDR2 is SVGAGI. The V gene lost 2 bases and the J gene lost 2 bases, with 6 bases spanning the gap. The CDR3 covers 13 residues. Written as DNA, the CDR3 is TGTGCCAGCAGTTACAGAACAAACACTGAAGCTTTCTTT. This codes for CASSYRTNTEAFF.

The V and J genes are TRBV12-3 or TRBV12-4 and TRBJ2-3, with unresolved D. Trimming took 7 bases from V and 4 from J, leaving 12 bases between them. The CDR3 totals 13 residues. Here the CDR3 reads CASNRGVSDTQYF. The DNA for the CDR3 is TGTGCCAGCAACCGAGGCGTGTCAGATACGCAGTATTTT.

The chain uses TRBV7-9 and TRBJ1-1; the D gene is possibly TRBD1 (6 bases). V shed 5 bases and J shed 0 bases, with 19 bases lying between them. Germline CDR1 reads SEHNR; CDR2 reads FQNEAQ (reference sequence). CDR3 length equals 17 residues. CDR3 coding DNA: TGTGCCAGCAGCCTTCGGACAGTACTACCGATGAACACTGAAGCTTTCTTT. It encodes CASSLRTVLPMNTEAFF.

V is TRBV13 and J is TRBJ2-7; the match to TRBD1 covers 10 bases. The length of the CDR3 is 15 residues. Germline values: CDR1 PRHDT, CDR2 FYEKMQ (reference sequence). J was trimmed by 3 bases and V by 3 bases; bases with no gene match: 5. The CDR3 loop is CASSFGTGVGYEQYF. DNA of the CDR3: TGTGCCAGCAGCTTTGGGACAGGGGTGGGCTACGAGCAGTACTTC.

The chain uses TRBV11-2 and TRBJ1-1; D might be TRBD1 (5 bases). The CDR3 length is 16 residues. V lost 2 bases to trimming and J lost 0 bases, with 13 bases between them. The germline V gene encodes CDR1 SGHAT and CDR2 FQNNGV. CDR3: CASSLNAGLLNTEAFF. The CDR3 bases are TGTGCCAGCAGCTTAAACGCGGGACTCCTGAACACTGAAGCTTTCTTT.

As DNA, the CDR3 is TGCGCCAGCAGCCCCAAGAACACCGGGGAGCTGTTTTTT. Translating it yields CASSPKNTGELFF. The V call is TRBV5-1, the J call TRBJ2-2; D is undetermined. Trimming removed 4 bases from V and 1 base from J, with 5 bases in between. CDR1 SGHRS and CDR2 YFSETQ come from the germline V gene. CDR3 length: 13 residues.

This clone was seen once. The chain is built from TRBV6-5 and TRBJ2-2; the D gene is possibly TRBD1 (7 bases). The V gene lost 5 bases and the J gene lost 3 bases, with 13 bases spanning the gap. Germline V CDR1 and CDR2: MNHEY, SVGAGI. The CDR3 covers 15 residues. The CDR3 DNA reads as TGTGCCAGCAGTCCGCGGGACAGCTACACCGGGGAGCTGTTTTTT. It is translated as CASSPRDSYTGELFF.

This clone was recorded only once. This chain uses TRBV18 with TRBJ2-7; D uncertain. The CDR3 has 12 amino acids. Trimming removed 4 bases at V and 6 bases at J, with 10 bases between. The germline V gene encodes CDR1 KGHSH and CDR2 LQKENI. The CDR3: CASSLPPFEQYF. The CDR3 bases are TGTGCCAGCTCACTTCCCCCTTTCGAGCAGTACTTC.

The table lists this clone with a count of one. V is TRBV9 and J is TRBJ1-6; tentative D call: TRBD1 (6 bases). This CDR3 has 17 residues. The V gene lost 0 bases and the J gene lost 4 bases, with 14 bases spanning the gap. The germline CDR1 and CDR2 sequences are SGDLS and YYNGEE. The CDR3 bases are TGTGCCAGCAGCGTAGATACAGGGAAGGGATATAATTCACCCCTCCACTTT. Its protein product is CASSVDTGKGYNSPLHF.

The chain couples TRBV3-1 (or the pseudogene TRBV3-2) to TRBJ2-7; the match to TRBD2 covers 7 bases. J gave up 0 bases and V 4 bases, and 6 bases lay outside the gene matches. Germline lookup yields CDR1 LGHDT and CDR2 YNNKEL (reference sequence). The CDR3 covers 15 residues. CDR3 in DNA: TGTGCCAGCAGCCCGGGCGGGGGAGACTCCTACGAGCAGTACTTC. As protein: CASSPGGGDSYEQYF.

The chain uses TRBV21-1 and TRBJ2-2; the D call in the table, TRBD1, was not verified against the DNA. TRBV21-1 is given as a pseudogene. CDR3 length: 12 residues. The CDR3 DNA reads TGTGCCAGCAGCAAATCGACAGGGTGTGCTGTTTTT. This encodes CASSKSTGCAVF.

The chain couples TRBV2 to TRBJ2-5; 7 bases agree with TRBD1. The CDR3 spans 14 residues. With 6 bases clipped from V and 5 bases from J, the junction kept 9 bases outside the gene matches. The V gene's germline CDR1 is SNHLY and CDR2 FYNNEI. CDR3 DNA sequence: TGTGCCAGCAGCCAACAACAGGGGTATGAGACCCAGTACTTC. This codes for CASSQQQGYETQYF.

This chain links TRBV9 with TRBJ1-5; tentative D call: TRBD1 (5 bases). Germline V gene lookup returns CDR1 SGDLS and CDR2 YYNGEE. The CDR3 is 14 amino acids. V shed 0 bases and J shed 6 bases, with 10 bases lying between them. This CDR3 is CASSVGQGTQPQHF. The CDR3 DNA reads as TGTGCCAGCAGCGTAGGCCAGGGAACTCAGCCCCAGCATTTT.

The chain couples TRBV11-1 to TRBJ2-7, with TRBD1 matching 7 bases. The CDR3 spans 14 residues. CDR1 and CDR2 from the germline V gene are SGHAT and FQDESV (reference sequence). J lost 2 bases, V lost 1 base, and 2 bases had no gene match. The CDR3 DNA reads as TGTGCCAGCAGCTTAGATCAGGGGGCCTACGAGCAGTACTTC. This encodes CASSLDQGAYEQYF. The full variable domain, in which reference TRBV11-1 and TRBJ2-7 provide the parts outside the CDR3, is EAEVAQSPRYKITEKSQAVAFWCDPISGHATLYWYRQILGQGPELLVQFQDESVVDDSQLPKDRFSAERLKGVDSTLKIQPAELGDSAMYLCASSLDQGAYEQYFGPGTRLTVT.

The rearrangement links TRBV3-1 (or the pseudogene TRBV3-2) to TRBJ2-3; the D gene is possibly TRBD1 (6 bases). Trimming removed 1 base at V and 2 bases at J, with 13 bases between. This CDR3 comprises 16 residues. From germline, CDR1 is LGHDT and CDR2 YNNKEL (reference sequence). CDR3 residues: CASSQGQDRFTDTQYF. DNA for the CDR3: TGTGCCAGCAGCCAAGGCCAGGACAGATTCACAGATACGCAGTATTTT.

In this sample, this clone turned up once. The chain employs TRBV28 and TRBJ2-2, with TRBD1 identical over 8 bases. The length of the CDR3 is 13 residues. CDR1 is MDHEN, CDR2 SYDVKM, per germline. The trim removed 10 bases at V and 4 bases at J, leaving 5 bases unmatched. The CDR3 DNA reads TGTGCCACCGAGACAGGGGTCACCGGGGAGCTGTTTTTT. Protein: CATETGVTGELFF. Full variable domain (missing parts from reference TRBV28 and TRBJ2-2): DVKVTQSSRYLVKRTGEKVFLECVQDMDHENMFWYRQDPGLGLRLIYFSYDVKMKEKGDIPEGYSVSREKKERFSLILESASTNQTSMYLCATETGVTGELFFGEGSRLTVL.

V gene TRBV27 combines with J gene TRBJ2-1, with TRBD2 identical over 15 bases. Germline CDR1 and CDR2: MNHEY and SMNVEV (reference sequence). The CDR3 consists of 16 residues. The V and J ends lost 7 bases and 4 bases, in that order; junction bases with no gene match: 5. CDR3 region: CASIGTSGRSYNEQFF. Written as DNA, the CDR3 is TGTGCCAGCATTGGGACTAGCGGGAGGTCTTACAATGAGCAGTTCTTC.

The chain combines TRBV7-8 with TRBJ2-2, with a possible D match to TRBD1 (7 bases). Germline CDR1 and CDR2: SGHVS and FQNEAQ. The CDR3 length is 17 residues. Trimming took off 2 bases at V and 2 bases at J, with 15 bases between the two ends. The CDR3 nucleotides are TGTGCCAGCAGCTTAACTGCGGGACAGCTAAACACCGGGGAGCTGTTTTTT. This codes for CASSLTAGQLNTGELFF.

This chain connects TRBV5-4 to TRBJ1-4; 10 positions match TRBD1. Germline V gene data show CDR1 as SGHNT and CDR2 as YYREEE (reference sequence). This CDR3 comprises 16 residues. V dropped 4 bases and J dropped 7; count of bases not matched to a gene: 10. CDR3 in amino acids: CASSRDRGSASEKLFF. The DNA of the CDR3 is TGTGCCAGCAGCCGGGACAGGGGATCGGCTAGTGAAAAACTGTTTTTT.